Shown below are 25 T cell receptor beta chains from a single sample sequenced in a study of OX40 agonist ivuxolimab in advanced cancers. Produced via immunoSEQ multiplex PCR; TCRdb's table is partial and in-frame only. This sample has about 38,000 clones, with over 80% found just once. Sequences were derived from CD4+ or CD8+ T cells sorted from blood, sampled in a trial of the OX40 agonist ivuxolimab. These TCRs come from an adult with an advanced solid tumor such as melanoma, head and neck, liver or kidney cancer.

The chain is built from TRBV9 and TRBJ2-3; D perhaps matches TRBD1 (5 bases). Germline V gene lookup returns CDR1 SGDLS and CDR2 YYNGEE. The CDR3 is made up of 13 amino acids. The ends were cut back, 0 bases at V and 5 bases at J, with 7 bases in the middle. CDR3 sequence (DNA): TGTGCCAGCAGCGTAGAGGGGCAAGATACGCAGTATTTT. Its translation: CASSVEGQDTQYF.

The chain couples TRBV4-1 to TRBJ1-5; no clear D gene. CDR1 is MGHRA, CDR2 YSYEKL, per germline. V was pared by 4 bases and J by 0 bases, with 7 bases between. The CDR3 is made up of 14 amino acids. This CDR3 reads CASSRTVSNQPQHF. Written as DNA, the CDR3 is TGCGCCAGCAGCCGAACAGTTAGCAATCAGCCCCAGCATTTT.

The V call is TRBV5-1, the J call TRBJ1-1; 7 positions match TRBD1. With V trimmed by 4 bases and J by 0 bases, 6 bases remained unmatched. This CDR3 spans 15 amino acids. The germline V gene has CDR1 SGHRS and CDR2 YFSETQ. In DNA, the CDR3 is TGCGCCAGCAGCGCTACGACAGGGCTGAACACTGAAGCTTTCTTT. It is translated as CASSATTGLNTEAFF.

The table lists this clone with a few counts. The chain employs TRBV7-9 and TRBJ1-2, with a weak D call TRBD1 (6 bases). Germline V gives CDR1 SEHNR, CDR2 FQNEAQ (reference sequence). This CDR3 contains 14 residues. Trimming took off 5 bases at V and 5 bases at J, with 15 bases between the two ends. The DNA of the CDR3 is TGTGCCAGCAGCCGTATCCGGGGGCCATATGGCTACACCTTC. It is translated as CASSRIRGPYGYTF.

The rearrangement uses TRBV19 and TRBJ1-1; the match to TRBD1 covers 9 bases. Germline-derived CDR1 and CDR2 are LNHDA and SQIVND (reference sequence). The V segment lost 8 bases and the J segment 2 bases; nucleotides outside the gene matches: 15. CDR3 length: 17 amino acids. As DNA, the CDR3 is TGTGCCAGTGAGGGAATCGGACAGGGGAAACTAAACACTGAAGCTTTCTTT. Protein sequence: CASEGIGQGKLNTEAFF.

This clone was seen a few times. The chain recombines TRBV27 with TRBJ2-1, with D possibly being TRBD1 (5 bases). The CDR3 sequence is 14 residues long. Germline-derived CDR1 and CDR2 are MNHEY and SMNVEV (reference sequence). V dropped 5 bases and J dropped 12 bases, with 20 bases sitting between them. The CDR3 DNA sequence: TGTGCCAGCAGTCCACAGGAGCAGGTTACATCGCAGTTCTTC. Translating it yields CASSPQEQVTSQFF.

This sequence joins TRBV11-3 and TRBJ2-1; the D gene is possibly TRBD2 (5 bases). The V gene's germline CDR1 is SGHNT and CDR2 YENEEA. This CDR3 region has 13 residues. The ends were cut back, 5 bases at V and 5 bases at J, with 10 bases in the middle. The CDR3 loop is CASSQGSNNEQFF. The CDR3 region has the DNA TGTGCCAGCAGCCAAGGGAGCAACAATGAGCAGTTCTTC.

This chain links TRBV6-1 with TRBJ2-7; D call uncertain. Germline V gene sequence: CDR1 MNHNS, CDR2 SASEGT. V lost 3 bases, J lost 2 bases, and 8 bases lay in between. This CDR3 is 13 amino acids long. This chain's CDR3 is CASSDGSPYEQYF. CDR3 DNA: TGTGCCAGCAGTGATGGCAGCCCCTACGAGCAGTACTTC.

This chain links TRBV11-1 with TRBJ2-3; 7 bases match TRBD1. The CDR3 totals 15 residues. V gave up 5 bases and J gave up 1 base; unmatched junction bases: 6. CDR1 is SGHAT, CDR2 FQDESV, per germline (reference sequence). CDR3 coding DNA: TGTGCCAGCAGCATACGGACAGGCCGCACAGATACGCAGTATTTT. It translates to CASSIRTGRTDTQYF.

This sequence joins TRBV28 and TRBJ2-7; 8 bases map to TRBD2. Germline trimming cut 5 bases from V and 7 bases from J; bases unmatched to any gene: 4. Germline V gene lookup returns CDR1 MDHEN and CDR2 SYDVKM. CDR3 length: 12 residues. The CDR3: CASSRGGWEQYF. In DNA form, the CDR3 reads TGTGCCAGCAGTCGGGGGGGTTGGGAGCAGTACTTC.

This chain links TRBV7-2 with TRBJ2-5, with D tentatively TRBD2 (5 bases). The DNA end is a closer match to TRBJ2-7, so the J assignment may be wrong. From germline, CDR1 is SGHTA and CDR2 FQGNSA. The CDR3 contains 13 residues. The CDR3 nucleotides are TGTGCCAGCAGGCGGGTCTCAGCCTACGAGCAGTACTTC. Encoded protein: CASRRVSAYEQYF.

This chain joins TRBV4-3 and TRBJ2-4; TRBD2 is a possible D gene (6 bases). This CDR3 comprises 20 residues. Looked up from germline, CDR1 is LGHNA and CDR2 is YSLEER. V was clipped by 0 bases and J by 0 bases, with 21 bases between them. CDR3 nucleotides: TGCGCCAGCAGCCAAGATCCCCCGGGAGCCATCACACTAGCCAAAAACATTCAGTACTTC. It is translated as CASSQDPPGAITLAKNIQYF.

The chain combines TRBV30 with TRBJ2-1; 10 bases fit TRBD2. J gave up 5 bases and V 0 bases, and 4 bases lay outside the gene matches. CDR3 size: 15 residues. Germline V gene data show CDR1 as GTSNPN and CDR2 as SVGIG (reference sequence). CDR3 region: CAWSVGTSVNNEQFF. The CDR3 nucleotides read TGTGCCTGGAGTGTAGGGACTAGCGTCAACAATGAGCAGTTCTTC.

The chain joins TRBV6-5 to TRBJ1-5, with TRBD1 matching 9 bases. Unmatched junction bases numbered 6, after V lost 2 bases and J lost 7 bases. The CDR3 length is 15 residues. CDR1 is MNHEY, CDR2 SVGAGI, per germline. CDR3 sequence: CASSYQTGGRQPQHF. CDR3 coding DNA: TGTGCCAGCAGTTACCAAACAGGGGGCCGGCAGCCCCAGCATTTT.

Written as DNA, the CDR3 is TGCGCCAGCCTGTCCGGGACAGATACTAACTATGGCTACACCTTC. It is translated as CASLSGTDTNYGYTF. The gene calls are TRBV10-1 and TRBJ1-2, with 7 bases matching TRBD1. V dropped 8 bases and J dropped 0; count of bases not matched to a gene: 9. Per germline, CDR1 WNHNN and CDR2 SYGVQD (reference sequence). The CDR3 is made up of 15 amino acids.

The rearrangement uses TRBV7-3 and TRBJ1-5; D not resolved. The CDR3 has 16 residues. Looked up from germline, CDR1 is SGHTA and CDR2 is FQGTGA. V was shortened by 2 bases and J by 1 base, with 12 bases between the two germline ends. The CDR3 DNA follows: TGTGCCAGCAGCTTACAGTCCTTCGGAAGCAATCAGCCCCAGCATTTT. It translates to CASSLQSFGSNQPQHF.

The CDR3 loop is CASSPRTGEETQYF. CDR3 nucleotide sequence: TGTGCCAGCTCCCCGAGGACAGGGGAAGAGACCCAGTACTTC. The chain uses TRBV18 and TRBJ2-5, with 9 bases fitting TRBD1. V shed 6 bases and J 3 bases; nucleotides not matched to a gene: 5. The length of the CDR3 is 14 residues. Germline V gene sequence: CDR1 KGHSH, CDR2 LQKENI.

The chain joins TRBV29-1 to TRBJ2-1; possible D gene TRBD2, 6 bases. The V gene lost 8 bases and the J gene lost 7 bases, with 18 bases spanning the gap. Germline V gene sequence: CDR1 SQVTM, CDR2 ANQGSEA. The CDR3 covers 13 residues. The CDR3, as DNA: TGCAGCCTAGTTGGATTAGCGGAAAATGAGCAGTTCTTC. This sequence encodes CSLVGLAENEQFF.

This clone has just a few counts. This sequence joins TRBV19 and TRBJ2-7; 12 bases align to TRBD2. CDR3 size: 15 residues. The V gene's germline CDR1 is LNHDA and CDR2 SQIVND (reference sequence). With V trimmed by 4 bases and J by 2 bases, 3 bases remained unmatched. CDR3 in amino acids: CASSTGLAGTYEQYF. The CDR3 region has the DNA TGTGCCAGTAGTACCGGACTAGCGGGGACCTACGAGCAGTACTTC.

The chain recombines TRBV4-3 with TRBJ2-5, with D uncertain. The CDR3 has 13 amino acids. Trimming left V 0 bases short and J 5 bases short, with 7 bases between. Germline CDR1 reads LGHNA; CDR2 reads YSLEER. The CDR3 DNA reads as TGCGCCAGCAGCCAAGACCTGTCGGAGACCCAGTACTTC. Its protein is CASSQDLSETQYF.

The V gene is TRBV15, the J gene TRBJ2-7, with 9 bases that match TRBD1. The germline CDR1 and CDR2 sequences are LNHNV and YYDKDF (reference sequence). The junction had 6 bases not matched to a gene; V was cut back by 2 bases and J by 4 bases. This CDR3 contains 15 residues. CDR3 coding DNA: TGTGCCACCAGCAGAACGGGACAGGGACCTTACGAGCAGTACTTC. This sequence encodes CATSRTGQGPYEQYF. Variable domain in full (rest from reference TRBV15 and TRBJ2-7): DAMVIQNPRYQVTQFGKPVTLSCSQTLNHNVMYWYQQKSSQAPKLLFHYYDKDFNNEADTPDNFQSRRPNTSFCFLDIRSPGLGDTAMYLCATSRTGQGPYEQYFGPGTRLTVT.

This rearrangement joins TRBV5-6 to TRBJ1-1; 7 nucleotides line up with TRBD1. The CDR3 extends over 14 amino acids. The germline CDR1 and CDR2 sequences are SGHDT and YYEEEE. V trimming: 2 bases; J trimming: 5 bases; junction bases outside the gene matches: 6. CDR3 loop: CASSLEGATTEAFF. In DNA, the CDR3 is TGTGCCAGCAGCTTAGAGGGGGCGACGACTGAAGCTTTCTTT.

The V call is TRBV2, the J call TRBJ2-3, with D perhaps matching TRBD1 (6 bases). Germline CDR1 reads SNHLY; CDR2 reads FYNNEI. The CDR3 sequence is 15 residues long. Trimming left V 5 bases short and J 4 bases short, with 16 bases between. CDR3 bases: TGTGCCAGCAGTCCTCGCTCAGGGGACCCAGATACGCAGTATTTT. This translates into CASSPRSGDPDTQYF.

The chain recombines TRBV5-6 with TRBJ2-7, with D possibly being TRBD1 or TRBD2 (6 bases each). The CDR3 extends over 15 amino acids. V lost 5 bases to trimming and J lost 4 bases, with 19 bases between them. Looked up from germline, CDR1 is SGHDT and CDR2 is YYEEEE. The CDR3 nucleotides are TGTGCCAGCAGGGCGTGGGGGGCAGCCCTATACGAGCAGTACTTC. Encoded protein: CASRAWGAALYEQYF.

The chain combines TRBV27 with TRBJ2-1; D is unresolved. The germline V and J ends were trimmed by 5 bases and 4 bases, with 12 bases remaining between them. The CDR3 consists of 14 residues. Per the germline V gene, CDR1 is MNHEY and CDR2 is SMNVEV (reference sequence). The CDR3 coding sequence is TGTGCCAGCAGTCCCCCCGGTGGATACAATGAGCAGTTCTTC. Translating gives CASSPPGGYNEQFF.